The entry that follows covers one T cell receptor (beta chain) sequence. Its cognate antigen is unknown. These data come from a study of identical twins. Study results and limitations: The abundant beta clonotypes from cord blood had fewer insertions, and memory repertoires had none of this. A cross-sectional statistical analysis, not follow-up of the same donors, supported the conclusions.

Germline CDR1 SQVTM, CDR2 ANQGSEA. The CDR3 consists of 12 residues. V dropped 5 bases and J dropped 5 bases, with 9 bases sitting between them. TCRdb analysed the 5' RACE reads with MiXCR anew, one entry per CDR3 protein. The sample yields around 250,000 distinct CDR3 sequences, roughly 12% seen once. The data also belong to a second study, concerning yellow fever vaccine responses in identical twins.

The sequence came from a woman between 18 and 30 years old in good health. Sequenced input: memory (CD45RO+) T cells sorted from blood. This sequence joins TRBV29-1 and TRBJ1-4; possible D gene TRBD1, 5 bases. As DNA, the CDR3 is TGCAGCGTTAGGGGCGGGAATGAAAAACTGTTTTTT. Translation gives CSVRGGNEKLFF.